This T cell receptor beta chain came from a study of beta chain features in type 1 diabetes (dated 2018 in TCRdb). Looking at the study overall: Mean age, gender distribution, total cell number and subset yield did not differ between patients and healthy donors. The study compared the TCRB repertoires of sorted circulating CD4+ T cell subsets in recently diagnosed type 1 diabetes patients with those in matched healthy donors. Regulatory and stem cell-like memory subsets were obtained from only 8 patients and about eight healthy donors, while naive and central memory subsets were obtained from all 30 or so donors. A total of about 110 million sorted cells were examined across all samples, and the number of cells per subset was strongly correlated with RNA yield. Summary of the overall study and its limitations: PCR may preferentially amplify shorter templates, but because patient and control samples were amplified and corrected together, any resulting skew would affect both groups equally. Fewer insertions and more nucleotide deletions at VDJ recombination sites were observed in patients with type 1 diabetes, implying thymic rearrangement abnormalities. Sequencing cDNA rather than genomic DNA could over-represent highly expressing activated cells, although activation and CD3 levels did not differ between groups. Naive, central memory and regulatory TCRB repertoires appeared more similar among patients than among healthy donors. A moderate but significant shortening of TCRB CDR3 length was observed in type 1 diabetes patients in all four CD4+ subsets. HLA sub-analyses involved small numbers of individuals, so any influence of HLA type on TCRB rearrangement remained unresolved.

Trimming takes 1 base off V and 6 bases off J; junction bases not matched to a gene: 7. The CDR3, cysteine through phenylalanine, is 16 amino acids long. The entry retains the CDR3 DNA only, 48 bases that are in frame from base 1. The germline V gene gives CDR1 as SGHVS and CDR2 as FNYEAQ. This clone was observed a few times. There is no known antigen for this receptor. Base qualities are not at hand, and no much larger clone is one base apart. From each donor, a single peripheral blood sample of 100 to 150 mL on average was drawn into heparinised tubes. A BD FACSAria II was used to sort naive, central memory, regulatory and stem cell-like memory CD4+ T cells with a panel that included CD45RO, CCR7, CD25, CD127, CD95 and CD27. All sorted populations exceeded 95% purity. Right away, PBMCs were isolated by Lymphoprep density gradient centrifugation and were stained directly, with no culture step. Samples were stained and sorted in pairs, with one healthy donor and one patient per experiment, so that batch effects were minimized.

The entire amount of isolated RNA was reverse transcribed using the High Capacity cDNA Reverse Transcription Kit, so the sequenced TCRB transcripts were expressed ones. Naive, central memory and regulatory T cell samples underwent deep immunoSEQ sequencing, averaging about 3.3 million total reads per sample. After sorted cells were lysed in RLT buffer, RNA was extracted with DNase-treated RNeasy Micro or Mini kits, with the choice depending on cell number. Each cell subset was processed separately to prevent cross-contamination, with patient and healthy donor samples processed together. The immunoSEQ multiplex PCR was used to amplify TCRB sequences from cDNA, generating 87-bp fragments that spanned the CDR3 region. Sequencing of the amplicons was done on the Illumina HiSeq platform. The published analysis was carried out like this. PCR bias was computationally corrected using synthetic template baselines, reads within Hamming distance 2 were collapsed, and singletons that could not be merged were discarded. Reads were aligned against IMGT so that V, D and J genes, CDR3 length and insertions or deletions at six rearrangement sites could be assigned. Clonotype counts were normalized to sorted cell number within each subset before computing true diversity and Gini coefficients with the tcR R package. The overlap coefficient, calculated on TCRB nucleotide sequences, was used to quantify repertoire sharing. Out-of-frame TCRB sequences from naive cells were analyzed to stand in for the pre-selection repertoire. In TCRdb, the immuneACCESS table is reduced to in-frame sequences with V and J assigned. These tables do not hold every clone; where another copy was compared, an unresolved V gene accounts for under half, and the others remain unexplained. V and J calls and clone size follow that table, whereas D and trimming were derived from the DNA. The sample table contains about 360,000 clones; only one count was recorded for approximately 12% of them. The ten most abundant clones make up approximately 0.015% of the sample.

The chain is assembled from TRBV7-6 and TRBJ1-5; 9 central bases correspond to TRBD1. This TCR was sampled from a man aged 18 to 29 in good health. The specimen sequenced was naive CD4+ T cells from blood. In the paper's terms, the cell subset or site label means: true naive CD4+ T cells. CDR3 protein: CASSLEGTGRIQPQHF. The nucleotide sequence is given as TGTGCCAGCAGCTTAGAGGGGACAGGGCGGATTCAGCCCCAGCATTTT.